This passage covers 6 T cell receptor beta chains from one sample sequenced in a study of blood T cells in healthy people across ages. A second PCR, run for about 7 to 11 cycles, used a sample-barcoded 5' primer plus a J-beta primer mix. MiXCR, applied by TCRdb to the 5' RACE reads, yields one record per CDR3 protein. The sample shows some 1.4 million distinct CDR3 sequences, 42% of them seen only once. Material for sequencing was blood. The receptors originated from a woman between 18 and 29 years old in good health.

This clonotype was counted between two and nine times. The J gene is TRBJ2-7, the V gene TRBV2, with D hard to call. Looked up from germline, CDR1 is SNHLY and CDR2 is FYNNEI. The CDR3 is 13 residues long. V shed 7 bases and J shed 0 bases, with 10 bases lying between them. The CDR3 DNA is TGTGCCAGCACTTCAGACGTCTCCTACGAGCAGTACTTC. Its protein is CASTSDVSYEQYF. Full variable domain (missing parts from reference TRBV2 and TRBJ2-7): EPEVTQTPSHQVTQMGQEVILRCVPISNHLYFYWYRQILGQKVEFLVSFYNNEISEKSEIFDDQFSVERPDGSNFTLKIRSTKLEDSAMYFCASTSDVSYEQYFGPGTRLTVT.

In its sample, this clonotype was seen a few times. This rearrangement joins TRBV4-1 to TRBJ1-2, with 9 bases aligning to TRBD1. Germline V gene sequence: CDR1 MGHRA, CDR2 YSYEKL. Trimming at V came to 1 base and at J to 5 bases, leaving 5 bases not matched to a gene. CDR3 length equals 15 residues. For the CDR3, the DNA is TGCGCCAGCAGCCAAGGGGGGGACAGGGCGTATGGCTACACCTTC. Its protein is CASSQGGDRAYGYTF.

The V and J genes are TRBV5-1 and TRBJ1-1; 7 bases agree with TRBD1. The junction had 13 bases not matched to a gene; V was cut back by 2 bases and J by 6 bases. Germline V gene sequence: CDR1 SGHRS, CDR2 YFSETQ. CDR3 length equals 16 residues. CDR3 sequence reads: CASSFLSTGEGAEAFF. CDR3 in DNA: TGCGCCAGCAGCTTCCTTTCTACAGGGGAAGGCGCTGAAGCTTTCTTT.

This clonotype was counted ten times or more. The chain has TRBV7-9 and TRBJ1-2; no clear D gene. Trimming pared 2 bases from V and 6 bases from J, leaving 13 bases between. The CDR3 loop spans 14 amino acids. CDR1 SEHNR and CDR2 FQNEAQ come from the germline V gene (reference sequence). The CDR3 DNA reads TGTGCCAGCAGCTTAAATTCTGCGCTCGATGGCTACACCTTC. This codes for CASSLNSALDGYTF.

This chain uses TRBV9 with TRBJ2-7; D is tentatively TRBD1 or TRBD2 (5 bases each). Trimming pared 3 bases from V and 3 bases from J, leaving 19 bases between. Germline CDR1 is SGDLS and CDR2 is YYNGEE. The CDR3 is made up of 16 amino acids. In nucleotides, the CDR3 is TGTGCCAGCAGCGGCGGCTCCGGGGCCTATGACTACGAGCAGTACTTC. It encodes CASSGGSGAYDYEQYF.

This clonotype has more than one count but fewer than ten. The genes are TRBV13 and TRBJ2-7, with a tentative D call TRBD2 (7 bases). Germline CDR1 PRHDT, CDR2 FYEKMQ (reference sequence). CDR3 length: 15 amino acids. V was clipped by 5 bases and J by 3 bases, with 17 bases between them. The CDR3 coding sequence is TGTGCCAGCAGCCAGGGGACTATGTATTACTACGAGCAGTACTTC. This gives the protein CASSQGTMYYYEQYF.